These 29 T cell receptor beta chains were all obtained from the same sample, sequenced in a study of identical twins. TCRdb recomputed calls from the 5' RACE reads with MiXCR, one row per CDR3 protein. The sample yields 350,000 to 600,000 distinct CDR3 sequences, 12% to 15% seen once. This sample also belongs to another study, concerning yellow fever vaccine responses in identical twins.

Sequencing used CD4+ T cells sorted from blood. The receptor source for this set is a woman between 18 and 29 years old in good health.

J is TRBJ1-1 and V is TRBV6-1; TRBD1 might be the D (5 bases). Germline CDR1 MNHNS, CDR2 SASEGT. The CDR3 spans 15 residues. Between the trimmed V and J ends, which lost 4 bases and 4 bases, there was a span of 16 bases. The DNA of the CDR3 is TGTGCCAGCAGTGTGACAGTTCGGCCGGGCACTGAAGCTTTCTTT. Protein sequence: CASSVTVRPGTEAFF.

The rearrangement uses TRBV7-9 and TRBJ2-2; D not resolved. Per germline, CDR1 SEHNR and CDR2 FQNEAQ (reference sequence). With 5 bases removed from V and 1 base from J, the gap between germline ends came to 11 bases. The CDR3 consists of 15 residues. CDR3: CASSQWRGNTGELFF. In DNA form, the CDR3 reads TGTGCCAGCAGCCAGTGGCGAGGGAACACCGGGGAGCTGTTTTTT.

This sequence joins TRBV12-3 or TRBV12-4 and TRBJ1-5; D is perhaps TRBD1 (5 bases). CDR3 length: 15 amino acids. V shed 3 bases and J shed 4 bases, with 13 bases lying between them. CDR3 residues: CASSFSRGPNQPQHF. In DNA, the CDR3 is TGTGCCAGCAGTTTTAGTAGGGGACCAAATCAGCCCCAGCATTTT.

This clonotype showed up just a few times. This chain connects TRBV29-1 to TRBJ2-7; TRBD1 agrees at 12 bases. The CDR3 has 14 residues. V lost 1 base to trimming and J lost 5 bases; unmatched junction nucleotides: 3. The germline CDR1 and CDR2 sequences are SQVTM and ANQGSEA. The CDR3 spells CSVEVGQGANEQYF. The CDR3 DNA follows: TGCAGCGTTGAAGTGGGACAGGGGGCGAACGAGCAGTACTTC.

This sequence joins TRBV10-3 and TRBJ1-6; TRBD1 aligns across 7 bases. This CDR3 contains 15 residues. Per the germline V gene, CDR1 is ENHRY and CDR2 is SYGVKD. The junction had 13 bases not matched to a gene; V was cut back by 10 bases and J by 7 bases. The CDR3 coding sequence is TGTGCCACCCAAAATTCCGGGACAGTAAATTCACCCCTCCACTTT. This encodes CATQNSGTVNSPLHF.

This clonotype has just a few counts. This chain uses TRBV20-1 with TRBJ2-3; no reliable D call. This CDR3 comprises 14 residues. The V gene's germline CDR1 is DFQATT and CDR2 SNEGSKA (reference sequence). Between the trimmed V and J ends, which lost 3 bases and 4 bases, there was a span of 14 bases. The CDR3 reads CSARVSSSSDTQYF. The CDR3 DNA is TGCAGTGCTAGGGTTTCTAGTTCATCAGATACGCAGTATTTT.

The genes are TRBV7-2 and TRBJ2-5; TRBD2 aligns across 8 bases. CDR1 is SGHTA, CDR2 FQGNSA, per germline. J gave up 3 bases and V 6 bases, and 15 bases lay outside the gene matches. CDR3 length: 17 residues. CDR3 loop: CASSSQRLAGSKETQYF. As DNA, the CDR3 is TGTGCCAGCAGTTCTCAACGATTAGCGGGATCAAAAGAGACCCAGTACTTC.

This clonotype was seen a few times. This chain joins TRBV6-1 and TRBJ2-1, with D possibly being TRBD1 or TRBD2 (5 bases each). CDR3 length equals 13 residues. The germline V gene encodes CDR1 MNHNS and CDR2 SASEGT. With 3 bases removed from V and 3 bases from J, the gap between germline ends came to 6 bases. This CDR3 reads CASSDGGYNEQFF. The CDR3 DNA reads TGTGCCAGCAGTGATGGGGGCTACAATGAGCAGTTCTTC.

This clonotype was counted many times. The chain joins TRBV10-3 to TRBJ2-7; 11 bases are shared with TRBD2. Germline V gives CDR1 ENHRY, CDR2 SYGVKD. The CDR3 extends over 15 amino acids. J lost 3 bases, V lost 6 bases, and 7 bases had no gene match. The CDR3 coding sequence is TGTGCCATCAGCCTCGCTAGCGGGAGGCTCTACGAGCAGTACTTC. Translation: CAISLASGRLYEQYF.

This clonotype occurred a few times. The chain couples TRBV12-3 or TRBV12-4 to TRBJ2-5, with 7 nucleotides matching TRBD2. The junction had 8 bases not matched to a gene; V was cut back by 2 bases and J by 5 bases. This CDR3 has 15 residues. The CDR3 reads CASSLSGSGLETQYF. DNA for the CDR3: TGTGCCAGCAGTTTAAGTGGTAGCGGGTTGGAGACCCAGTACTTC.

A few counts support this clonotype. This sequence joins TRBV9 and TRBJ2-7; tentatively, D is TRBD2 (5 bases). Germline V lookup: CDR1 SGDLS, CDR2 YYNGEE. The CDR3 is 14 amino acids. Trimming left V 4 bases short and J 0 bases short, with 11 bases between. The CDR3 region is CASSPSGNSYEQYF. Written as DNA, the CDR3 is TGTGCCAGCAGCCCCTCGGGGAACTCCTACGAGCAGTACTTC.

This clonotype has only a few counts. The CDR3, as DNA: TGTGCCAGCAGCCAAAAACAGGTGAACACTGAAGCTTTCTTT. Translation gives CASSQKQVNTEAFF. The chain combines TRBV3-1 with TRBJ1-1; a weak D match, TRBD1 (5 bases). This CDR3 is 14 amino acids long. V was pared by 2 bases and J by 0 bases, with 7 bases between. Germline lookup yields CDR1 LGHDT and CDR2 YNNKEL (reference sequence).

The rearrangement links TRBV6-1 to TRBJ1-2; D gene unclear. Trimming cost V 1 base and J 4 bases, with 13 bases left between them. The CDR3 has 15 residues. Germline-derived CDR1 and CDR2 are MNHNS and SASEGT. The CDR3 loop is CASSEVTANLYGYTF. The CDR3 DNA sequence: TGTGCCAGCAGTGAAGTTACAGCAAACCTCTATGGCTACACCTTC.

This chain joins TRBV12-3 or TRBV12-4 and TRBJ2-6; D might be TRBD1 or TRBD2, each matching 6 bases. The V gene lost 5 bases and the J gene lost 0 bases, with 14 bases spanning the gap. The CDR3 runs to 17 residues. The CDR3 region is CASSQGLGGSGANVLTF. The DNA of the CDR3 is TGTGCCAGCAGTCAGGGGCTGGGGGGCTCTGGGGCCAACGTCCTGACTTTC.

J is TRBJ2-3 and V is TRBV25-1, with 12 nucleotides matching TRBD2. Germline-derived CDR1 and CDR2 are MGHDK and SYGVNS. V trimming: 3 bases; J trimming: 2 bases; junction bases outside the gene matches: 3. This CDR3 comprises 16 residues. CDR3 residues: CASSDGLAGITDTQYF. DNA of the CDR3: TGTGCCAGCAGTGACGGACTAGCGGGGATCACAGATACGCAGTATTTT.

In its sample, this clonotype was seen many times. The chain has TRBV11-2 and TRBJ2-1, with 9 bases identical to TRBD1. Germline CDR1 is SGHAT and CDR2 is FQNNGV. The CDR3 contains 16 residues. The trim removed 2 bases at V and 3 bases at J, leaving 5 bases unmatched. CDR3 amino acids: CASSLSGTGIYNEQFF. As DNA, the CDR3 is TGTGCCAGCAGCTTATCCGGGACAGGGATCTACAATGAGCAGTTCTTC. The full variable domain, rest sourced from reference TRBV11-2 and TRBJ2-1, is EAGVAQSPRYKIIEKRQSVAFWCNPISGHATLYWYQQILGQGPKLLIQFQNNGVVDDSQLPKDRFSAERLKGVDSTLKIQPAKLEDSAVYLCASSLSGTGIYNEQFFGPGTRLTVL.

There are a few counts of this clonotype. The chain has TRBV7-8 and TRBJ2-7; D possibly corresponds to TRBD1 (6 bases). Trimming took 1 base from V and 5 from J, leaving 12 bases between them. Per germline, CDR1 SGHVS and CDR2 FQNEAQ. This CDR3 has 14 amino acids. CDR3 amino acids: CASSLVGASDEQYF. The CDR3 DNA is TGTGCCAGCAGCTTAGTGGGGGCTTCAGACGAGCAGTACTTC.

The rearrangement joins TRBV11-2 to TRBJ2-1, with TRBD1 matching over 8 bases. Germline assignment: CDR1 SGHAT and CDR2 FQNNGV. V was pared by 5 bases and J by 2 bases, with 11 bases of the junction left unmatched. CDR3 size: 17 residues. Here the CDR3 DNA reads TGTGCCAGCAGCCTGAGACCAGGGACAGGTCCCTACAATGAGCAGTTCTTC. This gives the protein CASSLRPGTGPYNEQFF.

This clonotype was observed a few times. The chain carries TRBV11-2 and TRBJ2-2; 13 bases map to TRBD2. V shed 2 bases, J shed 6 bases, and the junction held 0 bases outside the gene matches. The CDR3 is 15 residues long. Germline-derived CDR1 and CDR2 are SGHAT and FQNNGV. The CDR3 sequence is CASSLTSGRAGELFF. DNA of the CDR3: TGTGCCAGCAGCTTAACTAGCGGGAGGGCCGGGGAGCTGTTTTTT.

The sample holds a few counts of this clonotype. This sequence joins TRBV24-1 and TRBJ2-2, with TRBD2 matching 7 bases. The CDR3 totals 13 residues. Germline V lookup: CDR1 KGHDR, CDR2 SFDVKD. J lost 4 bases, V lost 9 bases, and 4 bases had no gene match. Here the CDR3 DNA reads TGTGCCACCGGGAGGGATCGCACCGGGGAGCTGTTTTTT. Protein: CATGRDRTGELFF.

The chain recombines TRBV20-1 with TRBJ2-7; 11 bases agree with TRBD1. This CDR3 spans 13 amino acids. The germline CDR1 and CDR2 sequences are DFQATT and SNEGSKA (reference sequence). Germline trimming cut 5 bases from V and 4 bases from J; bases unmatched to any gene: 4. The CDR3 protein is CSAPDRGLYEQYF. The CDR3 region has the DNA TGCAGTGCTCCGGACAGGGGGCTGTACGAGCAGTACTTC.

The chain links TRBV25-1 to TRBJ2-1; tentative D call: TRBD1 (6 bases). This CDR3 is 13 amino acids long. CDR1 and CDR2 from the germline V gene are MGHDK and SYGVNS. Trimming removed 3 bases at V and 4 bases at J, with 7 bases between. CDR3 sequence: CASSEQGYNEQFF. In nucleotides, the CDR3 is TGTGCCAGCAGTGAGCAGGGGTACAATGAGCAGTTCTTC. Variable domain in full (rest from reference TRBV25-1 and TRBJ2-1): EADIYQTPRYLVIGTGKKITLECSQTMGHDKMYWYQQDPGMELHLIHYSYGVNSTEKGDLSSESTVSRIRTEHFPLTLESARPSHTSQYLCASSEQGYNEQFFGPGTRLTVL.

This clonotype came up many times. The genes are TRBV12-3 or TRBV12-4 and TRBJ1-1; 7 nucleotides agree with TRBD1. The CDR3 runs to 13 residues. With 6 bases clipped from V and 0 bases from J, the junction kept 1 base outside the gene matches. CDR3 protein: CASRGQMNTEAFF. CDR3 DNA sequence: TGTGCCAGCAGGGGACAGATGAACACTGAAGCTTTCTTT.

The chain has TRBV7-8 and TRBJ2-1, with D possibly matching TRBD2 (6 bases). This CDR3 contains 17 residues. CDR1 is SGHVS, CDR2 FQNEAQ, per germline. Trimming removed 5 bases from V and 3 bases from J, with 20 bases in between. CDR3 DNA: TGTGCCAGCAGCCCAAGGGACTCTCGGAGGGTCTACAATGAGCAGTTCTTC. As protein: CASSPRDSRRVYNEQFF.

The gene calls are TRBV7-2 and TRBJ2-2, with D unresolved. CDR3 length: 17 amino acids. Germline V CDR1 and CDR2: SGHTA, FQGNSA. V was cut by 5 bases and J by 3 bases, with 19 bases left in between. CDR3 sequence (DNA): TGTGCCAGCAGCCTTCGGGCTGTTGGCCTATACACCGGGGAGCTGTTTTTT. Its protein is CASSLRAVGLYTGELFF.

The chain carries TRBV6-1 and TRBJ1-5; 9 nucleotides agree with TRBD1. V lost 6 bases, J lost 7 bases, and 4 bases stayed unmatched. There are 13 residues in the CDR3. Germline V gene lookup returns CDR1 MNHNS and CDR2 SASEGT. The CDR3, as DNA: TGTGCCAGCAGCCCAGACAGGGGGCAGCCCCAGCATTTT. Translating it yields CASSPDRGQPQHF.

This clonotype was detected only a few times. The chain combines TRBV7-2 with TRBJ2-1; 10 bases agree with TRBD2. The CDR3 covers 15 residues. CDR1 is SGHTA, CDR2 FQGNSA, per germline. The ends lost 5 bases at V and 7 bases at J; junction bases unmatched: 8. The CDR3 coding sequence is TGTGCCAGCAGCCTAGAACCTAGCGGGAGAAATGAGCAGTTCTTC. Residues: CASSLEPSGRNEQFF.

This clonotype has more than one count but fewer than ten. The rearrangement joins TRBV7-9 to TRBJ2-7; unclear D gene. Germline lookup yields CDR1 SEHNR and CDR2 FQNEAQ (reference sequence). V lost 1 base and J 5 bases, leaving 9 bases between the germline ends. The length of the CDR3 is 13 residues. CDR3 bases: TGTGCCAGCAGCTTAGTAGGGCTGAACGAGCAGTACTTC. It is translated as CASSLVGLNEQYF.

The table lists this clonotype with a few counts. The genes are TRBV11-1 and TRBJ2-2, with a possible D match to TRBD2 (5 bases). The CDR3 extends over 14 amino acids. CDR1 and CDR2 from the germline V gene are SGHAT and FQDESV (reference sequence). Trimming took off 5 bases at V and 5 bases at J, with 12 bases between the two ends. The CDR3 nucleotides read TGTGCCAGCAGCCGTCAGAGGGAGACCGGGGAGCTGTTTTTT. As protein: CASSRQRETGELFF.